This is a list of T cell receptor beta chains from one sample in a study of blood T cell repertoires in COVID-19. Method: immunoSEQ multiplex PCR; TCRdb's copy keeps in-frame clones and lacks some. The table records under 250,000 clones, about 90% of them present only once. Input material: PBMCs or T cells enriched from blood (not recorded which). All receptors derive from a woman in her thirties who had been exposed to COVID-19. The CDR3 runs from the conserved cysteine through the conserved F or W. Fields, in order: CDR3 DNA, CDR3 protein, J gene, clone size, V gene, D gene. The D gene is left open where the match is weak. Some rows have no size entry. The others give once, few or many, or a class for an expanded clone.

CDR3 DNA: TGTGCCAGCAGCTCAACTCCGTACCAAGAGACCCAGTACTTC
CDR3 protein: CASSSTPYQETQYF
J gene: TRBJ2-5
clone size: -
V gene: TRBV7-9
D gene: -

CDR3 DNA: TGCAGCGGGGGACAGGGGGAAGATGGCTACACCTTC
CDR3 protein: CSGGQGEDGYTF
J gene: TRBJ1-2
clone size: -
V gene: TRBV29-1
D gene: TRBD1

CDR3 DNA: TGTGCCAGCAGCTTGGCGGACAGGCATCAAGAGACCCAGTACTTC
CDR3 protein: CASSLADRHQETQYF
J gene: TRBJ2-5
clone size: -
V gene: TRBV5-6
D gene: TRBD1

CDR3 DNA: TGTGCCAGCGTTCAGGGGACGGAGACCCAGTACTTC
CDR3 protein: CASVQGTETQYF
J gene: TRBJ2-5
clone size: once
V gene: TRBV18
D gene: -

CDR3 DNA: TGTGCCAGCAGCTTAGATCTCCCGGGACTAGCGGGCGTTTTCCAAGAGACCCAGTACTTC
CDR3 protein: CASSLDLPGLAGVFQETQYF
J gene: TRBJ2-5
clone size: -
V gene: TRBV11-2
D gene: TRBD2

CDR3 DNA: TGTGCCAGCAGAATCGGGGATTACTCCTACGAGCAGTACTTC
CDR3 protein: CASRIGDYSYEQYF
J gene: TRBJ2-7
clone size: -
V gene: TRBV6-5
D gene: -

CDR3 DNA: TGTGCCAGCAGCTCCTGGACAGCCCGGGGCTATGGCTACACCTTC
CDR3 protein: CASSSWTARGYGYTF
J gene: TRBJ1-2
clone size: -
V gene: TRBV5-6
D gene: -

CDR3 DNA: TGTGCCAGCAGCTTAGTTCCGGGAGCCAGTGGCTACACCTTC
CDR3 protein: CASSLVPGASGYTF
J gene: TRBJ1-2
clone size: -
V gene: TRBV7-9
D gene: -

CDR3 DNA: TGTGCTAGTGGTTCGTCCATGGCATCCTACAATGAGCAGTTCTTC
CDR3 protein: CASGSSMASYNEQFF
J gene: TRBJ2-1
clone size: -
V gene: TRBV12-5
D gene: -

CDR3 DNA: TGTGCCAGCAGTTACTCGTTAGGGGCTTTGAACACTGAAGCTTTCTTT
CDR3 protein: CASSYSLGALNTEAFF
J gene: TRBJ1-1
clone size: once
V gene: TRBV6-5
D gene: -

CDR3 DNA: TGTGCCAGCAGACGACAGGGAGGACCGAACACTGAAGCTTTCTTT
CDR3 protein: CASRRQGGPNTEAFF
J gene: TRBJ1-1
clone size: -
V gene: TRBV5-4
D gene: TRBD1

CDR3 DNA: TGTGCCAGCAGCGAGGACAATGAGCAGTTCTTC
CDR3 protein: CASSEDNEQFF
J gene: TRBJ2-1
clone size: -
V gene: TRBV2
D gene: -